The subject of this entry is one T cell receptor beta chain. With random hexamers, roughly 0.45 to 1 ug RNA was reverse transcribed. TCRdb re-called the immunoSEQ multiplex PCR reads with MiXCR, one entry per CDR3 protein. The sample comprises more than 90,000 distinct CDR3 sequences, just under 95% of which are singletons, and about 0.087% rests with the top ten. The CDR3 length is 11 residues. V was pared by 4 bases and J by 8 bases, with 5 bases between. The germline V gene has CDR1 ENHRY and CDR2 SYGVKD. This entry comes from a study of CD8 T cells in Susac syndrome. The rearrangement uses TRBV10-3 and TRBJ1-4, with D perhaps TRBD1 (5 bases). Sequencing used CD4+ T cells from PBMCs. This receptor was taken from a human donor with multiple sclerosis. The CDR3 spells CAISAGEKLFF. Written as DNA, the CDR3 is TGTGCCATCAGTGCAGGGGAAAAACTGTTTTTT.